This T cell receptor (beta chain) derives from a study of blood T cell repertoires in COVID-19. Only in-frame clones appear in the TCRdb table, and some are missing; sequencing was by immunoSEQ multiplex PCR. The table shows 84,000 or so clones, with roughly 78% occurring only once. V shed 6 bases and J 4 bases; nucleotides not matched to a gene: 4. CDR3 length: 13 amino acids. The germline CDR1 and CDR2 sequences are SNHLY and FYNNEI. Sample: peripheral blood. This sequence joins TRBV2 and TRBJ2-5, with 8 nucleotides matching TRBD1. This TCR was sampled from a woman over 75 with acute or convalescent COVID-19. The CDR3: CASRQGQGETQYF. In nucleotides, the CDR3 is TGTGCCAGCAGGCAAGGACAGGGAGAGACCCAGTACTTC.